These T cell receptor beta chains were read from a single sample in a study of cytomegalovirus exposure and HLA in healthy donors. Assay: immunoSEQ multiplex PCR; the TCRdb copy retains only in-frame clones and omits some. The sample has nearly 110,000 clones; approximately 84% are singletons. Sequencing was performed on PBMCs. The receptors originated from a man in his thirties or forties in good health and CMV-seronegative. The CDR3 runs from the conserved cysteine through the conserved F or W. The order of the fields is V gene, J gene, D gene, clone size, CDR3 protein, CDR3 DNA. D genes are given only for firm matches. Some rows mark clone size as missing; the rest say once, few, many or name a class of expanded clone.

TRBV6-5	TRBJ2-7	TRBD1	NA	CASRPLMTGWEQYF	TGTGCCAGCAGACCTTTAATGACAGGGTGGGAGCAGTACTTC
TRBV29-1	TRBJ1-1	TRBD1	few	CSVEAWTGGAFF	TGCAGCGTTGAGGCCTGGACAGGGGGAGCTTTCTTT
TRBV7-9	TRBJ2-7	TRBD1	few	CASSLVGQGAPEQYF	TGTGCCAGCAGCTTAGTGGGACAGGGGGCACCCGAGCAGTACTTC
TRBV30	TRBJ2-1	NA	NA	CACRRSGFSYNEQFF	TGTGCCTGCAGACGCTCGGGTTTCTCCTACAATGAGCAGTTCTTC
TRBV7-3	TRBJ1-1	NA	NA	CASRTGGPNTEAFF	TGTGCCAGCAGGACGGGGGGCCCGAACACTGAAGCTTTCTTT
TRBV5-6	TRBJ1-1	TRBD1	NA	CASSYEPGQMNTEAFF	TGTGCCAGCAGCTACGAACCGGGACAGATGAACACTGAAGCTTTCTTT
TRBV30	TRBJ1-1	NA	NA	CAWSAPGHRVEAFF	TGTGCCTGGAGTGCACCGGGACACCGAGTTGAAGCTTTCTTT
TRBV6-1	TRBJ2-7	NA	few	CASSEASGYEQYF	TGTGCCAGCAGTGAAGCATCCGGCTACGAGCAGTACTTC
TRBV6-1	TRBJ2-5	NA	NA	CASRRGGGETQYF	TGTGCGAGCAGACGAGGGGGGGGAGAGACCCAGTACTTC
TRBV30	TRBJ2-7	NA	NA	CAWRLEREQYF	TGTGCCTGGAGGCTAGAGCGCGAGCAGTACTTC
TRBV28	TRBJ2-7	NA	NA	CASSLGGASYEQYF	TGTGCCAGCAGTTTGGGCGGGGCCTCCTACGAGCAGTACTTC
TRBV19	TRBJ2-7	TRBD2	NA	CASSNRGGYEQYF	TGTGCCAGTAGTAACCGGGGAGGGTACGAGCAGTACTTC
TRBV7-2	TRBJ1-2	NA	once	CASSQRRAARDGYTF	TGTGCCAGCAGCCAACGCAGGGCGGCCCGTGATGGCTACACCTTC
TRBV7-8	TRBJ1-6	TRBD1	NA	CASSLQGGGSPLHF	TGTGCCAGCAGTCTACAGGGGGGGGGTTCACCCCTCCACTTT
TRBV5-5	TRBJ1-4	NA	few	CASSFRQPGEKLFF	TGTGCCAGCAGCTTTCGACAGCCAGGTGAAAAACTGTTTTTT
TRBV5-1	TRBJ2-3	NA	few	CASSQKVGGTDTQYF	TGCGCCAGCAGCCAAAAGGTGGGAGGCACAGATACGCAGTATTTT
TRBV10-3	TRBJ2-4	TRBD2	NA	CAISDPTSGGARVGKNIQYF	TGTGCCATCAGTGATCCGACTAGCGGGGGGGCGAGAGTTGGCAAAAACATTCAGTACTTC
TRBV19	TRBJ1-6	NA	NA	CASSINGVLHF	TGTGCCAGTAGTATAAACGGGGTCCTCCACTTT
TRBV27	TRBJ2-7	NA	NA	CASSLSNLREQYF	TGTGCCAGCAGTTTATCGAACTTGAGGGAGCAGTACTTC
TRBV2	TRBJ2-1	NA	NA	CASSKILEDTDNEQFF	TGTGCCAGCAGTAAGATCTTAGAGGATACCGACAATGAGCAGTTCTTC
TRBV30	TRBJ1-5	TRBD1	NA	CAWRGQGAVNQPQHF	TGTGCCTGGAGGGGACAGGGGGCCGTCAATCAGCCCCAGCATTTT
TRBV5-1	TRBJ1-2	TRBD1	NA	CASSWTESGGGFGYTF	TGCGCCAGCAGCTGGACGGAGTCAGGGGGCGGGTTTGGCTACACCTTC
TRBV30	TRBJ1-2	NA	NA	CAWSVGGYGYTF	TGTGCCTGGAGTGTTGGCGGCTATGGCTACACCTTC
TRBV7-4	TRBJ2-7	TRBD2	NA	CASSQGASGPPYEQYF	TGTGCCAGCAGCCAAGGAGCTAGCGGGCCCCCCTACGAGCAGTACTTC
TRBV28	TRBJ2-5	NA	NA	CASRETGEGETQYF	TGTGCCAGCAGAGAGACAGGGGAGGGAGAGACCCAGTACTTC
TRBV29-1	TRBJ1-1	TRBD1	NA	CSVRDSEAFF	TGCAGCGTTCGGGACAGTGAAGCTTTCTTT
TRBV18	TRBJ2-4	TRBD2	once	CASSPSPGTRIQYF	TGTGCCAGCTCACCAAGTCCAGGGACTAGGATTCAGTACTTC
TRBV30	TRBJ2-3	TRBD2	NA	CAWTRGGTSTDTQYF	TGTGCCTGGACGCGGGGGGGGACTAGCACAGATACGCAGTATTTT
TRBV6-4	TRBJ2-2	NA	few	CASRADRSTGELFF	TGTGCCAGCAGGGCCGACAGGTCCACCGGGGAGCTGTTTTTT
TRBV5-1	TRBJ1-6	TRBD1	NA	CASSLSGTGNSPLHF	TGCGCCAGCAGCTTGTCGGGGACAGGAAATTCACCCCTCCACTTT
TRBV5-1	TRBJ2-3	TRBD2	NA	CASNPSGSGEGTQYF	TGCGCCAGCAACCCTAGTGGGAGCGGGGAAGGGACGCAGTATTTT
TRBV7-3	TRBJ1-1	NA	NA	CASSLKGSTEAFF	TGTGCCAGCAGCTTAAAGGGGTCCACTGAAGCTTTCTTT
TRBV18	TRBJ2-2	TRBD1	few	CASSPRQGTTTTGELFF	TGTGCCAGCTCACCACGACAGGGGACGACAACAACCGGGGAGCTGTTTTTT
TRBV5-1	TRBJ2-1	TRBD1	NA	CASRGQGAEEQFF	TGCGCCAGCAGAGGACAGGGGGCTGAGGAGCAGTTCTTC
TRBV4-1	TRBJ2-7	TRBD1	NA	CASSHGTGTYEQYF	TGCGCCAGCAGCCATGGGACAGGTACCTACGAGCAGTACTTC
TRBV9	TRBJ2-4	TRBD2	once	CASSVVSGGGIQYF	TGTGCCAGCAGCGTAGTTTCGGGGGGGGGCATTCAGTACTTC
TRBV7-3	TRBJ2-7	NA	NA	CASSSDTGSYEQYF	TGTGCCAGCAGCTCGGACACCGGATCCTACGAGCAGTACTTC
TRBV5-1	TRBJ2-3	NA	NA	CASSLEVAANTDTQYF	TGCGCCAGCAGCTTGGAGGTAGCGGCCAACACAGATACGCAGTATTTT
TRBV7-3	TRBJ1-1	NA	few	CASSPPGDTEAFF	TGTGCCAGCAGCCCTCCAGGGGACACTGAAGCTTTCTTT
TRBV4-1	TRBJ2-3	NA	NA	CASSPLQVPTAQDTQYF	TGCGCCAGCAGCCCCCTTCAGGTACCCACGGCCCAAGATACGCAGTATTTT
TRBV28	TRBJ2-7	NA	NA	CASTGDLLGRPSYEQYF	TGTGCCAGCACGGGGGATCTACTAGGACGTCCCTCCTACGAGCAGTACTTC
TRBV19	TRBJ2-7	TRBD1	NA	CASNPGGARTYEQYF	TGTGCCAGTAACCCAGGGGGCGCGAGGACCTACGAGCAGTACTTC
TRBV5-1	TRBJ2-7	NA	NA	CASSDSSYEQYF	TGCGCCAGCAGCGACTCCTCCTACGAGCAGTACTTC
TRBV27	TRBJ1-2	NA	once	CASSRQENYGYTF	TGTGCCAGCAGTAGACAGGAAAACTATGGCTACACCTTC
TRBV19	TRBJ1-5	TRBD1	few	CASHLQGPNQPQHF	TGTGCCAGTCACTTACAGGGGCCCAATCAGCCCCAGCATTTT
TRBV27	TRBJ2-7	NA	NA	CASSLLGGYEQYF	TGTGCCAGCAGTTTACTAGGTGGATACGAGCAGTACTTC
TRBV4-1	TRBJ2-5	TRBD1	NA	CASSPGGRMETQYF	TGCGCCAGCAGCCCAGGGGGCAGGATGGAGACCCAGTACTTC
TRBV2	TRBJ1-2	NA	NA	CASRWAVYGYTF	TGTGCCAGCAGATGGGCAGTCTATGGCTACACCTTC
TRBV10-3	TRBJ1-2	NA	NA	CAIKEGGNYGYTF	TGTGCCATCAAAGAAGGAGGCAACTATGGCTACACCTTC
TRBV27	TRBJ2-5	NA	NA	CASSLSASPGTQYF	TGTGCCAGCAGTTTATCGGCTAGCCCGGGGACCCAGTACTTC
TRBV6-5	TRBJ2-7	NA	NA	CASSYARGSSYEQYF	TGTGCCAGCAGTTACGCCCGGGGGAGCTCCTACGAGCAGTACTTC
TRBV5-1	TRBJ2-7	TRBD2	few	CASSFASGAYEQYF	TGCGCCAGCAGCTTTGCTAGCGGGGCCTACGAGCAGTACTTC